This paragraph reports one T cell receptor beta chain. Original processing notes: The authors estimated nucleated cell counts from reference gene primer amplification. Produced via immunoSEQ multiplex PCR; TCRdb's table is partial and in-frame only. V, J and clone size were drawn from that table, and D and trimming were deduced from the DNA. The sample holds some 120,000 clones, less than 85% seen once. This sample was included in a study of blood T cell repertoires in COVID-19. Study overall: Specimens from acute and convalescent COVID-19 originated in the United States, Italy and Spain. T cells, B-cell-depleted T cells, or PBMCs provided the cDNA or gDNA that served as material.

Sequenced sample: peripheral blood. The TCR was taken from a man aged 25-45 years with acute or convalescent COVID-19.

For the CDR3, the DNA is TGCAGCGTTGAAGTAGGTTCGGGTAACGGTGGCTACACCTTC. This translates into CSVEVGSGNGGYTF. The rearrangement joins TRBV29-1 to TRBJ1-2, with no clear D. CDR3 size: 14 residues. The V gene lost 1 base and the J gene lost 7 bases, with 16 bases spanning the gap. Germline V gives CDR1 SQVTM, CDR2 ANQGSEA. Based on the CDR3 plus reference TRBV29-1 and TRBJ1-2, the full variable domain is SAVISQKPSRDICQRGTSLTIQCQVDSQVTMMFWYRQQPGQSLTLIATANQGSEATYESGFVIDKFPISRPNLTFSTLTVSNMSPEDSSIYLCSVEVGSGNGGYTFGSGTRLTVV.